The 14 T cell receptor beta chains reported below all come from one sample, sequenced in a study of blood T cell repertoires in COVID-19. The assay was immunoSEQ multiplex PCR, and TCRdb's table has in-frame clones only and misses some. Here the sample spans about 160,000 clones, 82% being singletons. Sequencing input: peripheral blood. The origin of the receptors is a woman older than 75 with acute or convalescent COVID-19.

The rearrangement uses TRBV19 and TRBJ1-5; 8 bases are shared with TRBD1. The CDR3 sequence is 16 residues long. V lost 4 bases to trimming and J lost 7 bases; unmatched junction nucleotides: 12. Germline CDR1 is LNHDA and CDR2 is SQIVND (reference sequence). The CDR3 region is CASSSHRGGEGQPQHF. Written as DNA, the CDR3 is TGTGCCAGTAGTAGCCACAGGGGGGGCGAGGGACAGCCCCAGCATTTT.

The chain combines TRBV5-5 with TRBJ2-1, with TRBD1 matching over 7 bases. Germline V lookup: CDR1 SGHKS, CDR2 YYEKEE (reference sequence). V was pared by 7 bases and J by 8 bases, with 12 bases of the junction left unmatched. The length of the CDR3 is 14 residues. The CDR3 DNA is TGTGCCAGCCCCCGGCAGGGGGTAAAGGATGAGCAGTTCTTC. Translating it yields CASPRQGVKDEQFF.

DNA for the CDR3: TGTGCCAGCTCGCGGACTAGCGGATCCTACGAGCAGTACTTC. Protein: CASSRTSGSYEQYF. J is TRBJ2-7 and V is TRBV18; 10 positions match TRBD2. CDR3 length equals 14 residues. Trimming took 6 bases from V and 1 from J; bases not matched to a gene: 3. Germline V gene lookup returns CDR1 KGHSH and CDR2 LQKENI.

This chain joins TRBV27 and TRBJ2-3; 12 bases are shared with TRBD2. V lost 5 bases to trimming and J lost 6 bases; unmatched junction nucleotides: 15. Germline V lookup: CDR1 MNHEY, CDR2 SMNVEV (reference sequence). The CDR3 has 18 amino acids. The DNA of the CDR3 is TGTGCCAGCAGTGTTCGGATGACTAGCGGGAGAAATGTGGATACGCAGTATTTT. Amino acids: CASSVRMTSGRNVDTQYF.

The chain employs TRBV15 and TRBJ1-5; a weak D match, TRBD1 (6 bases). The V gene lost 1 base and the J gene lost 2 bases, with 6 bases spanning the gap. CDR3 length: 14 residues. Germline V gene lookup returns CDR1 LNHNV and CDR2 YYDKDF (reference sequence). The chain's CDR3 is CATSRGQGNQPQHF. The CDR3 nucleotides read TGTGCCACCAGCAGAGGACAGGGCAATCAGCCCCAGCATTTT.

This clone was seen a single time. The chain recombines TRBV5-4 with TRBJ2-3; 9 positions agree with TRBD2. Germline V gives CDR1 SGHNT, CDR2 YYREEE (reference sequence). Trimming took 4 bases from V and 2 from J; bases not matched to a gene: 8. The CDR3 spans 16 residues. The CDR3 is CASSREPSGTTDTQYF. CDR3 sequence (DNA): TGTGCCAGCAGCCGAGAGCCTAGCGGGACCACAGATACGCAGTATTTT.

The chain carries TRBV7-2 and TRBJ1-1; D is unresolved. Germline V gene sequence: CDR1 SGHTA, CDR2 FQGNSA. This CDR3 contains 12 residues. The V and J ends lost 4 bases and 10 bases respectively, with 13 bases between them. This CDR3 reads CASSWEGYVAFF. CDR3 nucleotides: TGTGCCAGCAGCTGGGAGGGATACGTAGCTTTCTTT. Full variable domain (remainder filled in from reference TRBV7-2 and TRBJ1-1): GAGVSQSPSNKVTEKGKDVELRCDPISGHTALYWYRQSLGQGLEFLIYFQGNSAPDKSGLPSDRFSAERTGGSVSTLTIQRTQQEDSAVYLCASSWEGYVAFFGQGTRLTVV.

The chain has TRBV25-1 and TRBJ2-3; weak D call: TRBD1 (6 bases). V lost 1 base and J lost 3, with 8 bases in between. Germline loops: CDR1 MGHDK, CDR2 SYGVNS. The length of the CDR3 is 14 residues. CDR3 loop: CASSESQGTDTQYF. CDR3 coding DNA: TGTGCCAGCAGTGAATCCCAGGGGACAGATACGCAGTATTTT.

This chain joins TRBV12-3 or TRBV12-4 and TRBJ2-6, with a weak D call TRBD2 (5 bases). This CDR3 comprises 13 residues. The V gene lost 8 bases and the J gene lost 4 bases, with 9 bases spanning the gap. CDR3 bases: TGTGCCAGCCGGGCTAGCGGGGCCAACGTCCTGACTTTC. Its protein product is CASRASGANVLTF.

V usage is TRBV2 and J usage is TRBJ1-3, with 7 positions matching TRBD1. The CDR3 sequence is 13 residues long. The germline V gene has CDR1 SNHLY and CDR2 FYNNEI. The V gene end was trimmed by 5 bases and the J gene end by 15 bases; junction bases not matched to a gene: 13. The CDR3 sequence: CASSSDRETPQYF. The DNA for the CDR3 is TGTGCCAGCAGTTCCGACAGGGAAACCCCACAATATTTT. Drawing the rest from reference TRBV2 and TRBJ1-3, the complete variable domain is EPEVTQTPSHQVTQMGQEVILRCVPISNHLYFYWYRQILGQKVEFLVSFYNNEISEKSEIFDDQFSVERPDGSNFTLKIRSTKLEDSAMYFCASSSDRETPQYFGEGSWLTVV.

This clone was seen a few times. The V and J genes are TRBV5-1 and TRBJ1-1, with D perhaps TRBD1 (5 bases). Trimming shortened V by 2 bases and J by 3 bases, and 11 bases separated the two germline ends. CDR1 SGHRS and CDR2 YFSETQ come from the germline V gene. The CDR3 extends over 14 amino acids. Written as DNA, the CDR3 is TGCGCCAGCAGCTTCGGGTCGGGGGACACTGAAGCTTTCTTT. Protein: CASSFGSGDTEAFF.

The rearrangement joins TRBV7-6 to TRBJ2-2; 8 bases are shared with TRBD1. Germline CDR1 SGHVS, CDR2 FNYEAQ. J gave up 4 bases and V 8 bases, and 9 bases lay outside the gene matches. This CDR3 comprises 15 residues. In DNA, the CDR3 is TGTGCCAGCGGAGGCAGGGGGCTTGTCACCGGGGAGCTGTTTTTT. Its protein product is CASGGRGLVTGELFF.

This clone was seen only once. The chain links TRBV7-6 to TRBJ2-1, with TRBD1 identical over 8 bases. V was pared by 2 bases and J by 5 bases, with 8 bases of the junction left unmatched. Germline lookup yields CDR1 SGHVS and CDR2 FNYEAQ. The CDR3 length is 16 residues. The CDR3 DNA sequence: TGTGCCAGCAGCTTACCGGGACAGGCGGGAAACAATGAGCAGTTCTTC. This sequence encodes CASSLPGQAGNNEQFF. The entire variable domain, with the rest obtained from reference TRBV7-6 and TRBJ2-1, is as follows: GAGVSQSPRYKVTKRGQDVALRCDPISGHVSLYWYRQALGQGPEFLTYFNYEAQQDKSGLPNDRFSAERPEGSISTLTIQRTEQRDSAMYRCASSLPGQAGNNEQFFGPGTRLTVL.

The V call is TRBV6-6, the J call TRBJ2-5; TRBD1 matches at 10 bases. V dropped 5 bases and J dropped 5; count of bases not matched to a gene: 8. Germline loops: CDR1 MNHNY, CDR2 SVGAGI (reference sequence). CDR3 length equals 15 residues. The CDR3 region is CASSNRDRGRETQYF. In nucleotides, the CDR3 is TGTGCCAGCAGTAACCGGGACAGGGGACGGGAGACCCAGTACTTC.